The rows below give T cell receptor beta chains drawn from one sample of a study of cytomegalovirus exposure and HLA in healthy donors. Assay used: immunoSEQ multiplex PCR; TCRdb lists only in-frame clones, some missing. The sample lists approximately 150,000 clones, approximately 89% occurring once. Sequenced material: PBMCs. The receptors originated from a man aged 18 to 35 in good health and CMV-seronegative. CDR3s include the opening cysteine and the closing phenylalanine or tryptophan. Fields, in order: J gene, clone size, V gene, D gene, CDR3 DNA, CDR3 protein. A D gene is named only where the DNA matches it firmly. Clone size is not always given. Where it is, it says once, few, many or a class for expanded clones.

>TRBJ2-1|-|TRBV29-1|TRBD2
TGCAGCGCCCACGGACTAGCCTTCCATGAGCAGTTCTTC
CSAHGLAFHEQFF
>TRBJ2-7|-|TRBV6-5|TRBD1
TGTGCCAGCAGTTACGGACAGGGTGCTTACGAGCAGTACTTC
CASSYGQGAYEQYF
>TRBJ2-3|-|TRBV4-1|TRBD1
TGCGCCAGCTCCGGACAGGGTAGAGCCCCCACAGATACGCAGTATTTT
CASSGQGRAPTDTQYF
>TRBJ2-2|once|TRBV29-1|-
TGCAGCGCTAGACGACAGACAAGGCCCGGGGAGCTGTTTTTT
CSARRQTRPGELFF
>TRBJ2-3|-|TRBV6-1|TRBD1
TGTGCCAGCACTACGGACAGGGGTGGGGATACGCAGTATTTT
CASTTDRGGDTQYF
>TRBJ2-3|-|TRBV7-9|-
TGTGCCAGCAGCTTAGGGGTAGCCGGGAACCAGCGCCTGGGGTATTTT
CASSLGVAGNQRLGYF
>TRBJ1-1|-|TRBV30|TRBD1
TGTGCCTGGAGTGTAGATCCCCGGACAGGGGAATTGAACACTGAAGCTTTCTTT
CAWSVDPRTGELNTEAFF
>TRBJ1-6|-|TRBV11-2|TRBD1
TGTGCCAGCAGCACACCGGGACAGGGGCATTCACCCCTCCACTTT
CASSTPGQGHSPLHF
>TRBJ1-2|once|TRBV7-9|TRBD1
TGTGCCAGCAGCCAGGACAGGGTCGATGGCTACACCTTC
CASSQDRVDGYTF
>TRBJ1-2|-|TRBV4-1|TRBD1
TGCGCCAGCAGCCCCGACACGGACAGGGGGCCCTATGGCTACACCTTC
CASSPDTDRGPYGYTF
>TRBJ1-4|-|TRBV11-2|TRBD1
TGTGCCAGCAGCAGCCTCAGGGGGACAAGTGAAAAACTGTTTTTT
CASSSLRGTSEKLFF
>TRBJ1-2|once|TRBV6-1|TRBD1
TGTGCCAGCAGTGTAGGGACAGCCTATGGCTACACCTTC
CASSVGTAYGYTF
>TRBJ1-2|-|TRBV19|-
TGTGCCAGTAGTATTTACCCCGCGGGCAAGCGGGGTGGCTACACCTTC
CASSIYPAGKRGGYTF
>TRBJ2-1|-|TRBV11-3|TRBD2
TGTGCCAGCAGCTTAATGGCGCTGGCGGGAGGGTACAATGAGCAGTTCTTC
CASSLMALAGGYNEQFF
>TRBJ2-3|-|TRBV5-8|-
TGTGCCAGCAGCGCCTCCTACAGCACAGATACGCAGTATTTT
CASSASYSTDTQYF
>TRBJ2-7|-|TRBV15|-
TGTGCCACCAGCAGAGAGGCGGGAAGCTCCTACGAGCAGTACTTC
CATSREAGSSYEQYF
>TRBJ1-4|-|TRBV10-3|TRBD1
TGTGCCATCAGTGAGGAGCGCAGGGGGAATGAAAAACTGTTTTTT
CAISEERRGNEKLFF
>TRBJ1-1|-|TRBV6-6|-
TGTGCCAGCAGATTAAAAGGGGCCACTGAAGCTTTCTTT
CASRLKGATEAFF
>TRBJ2-2|-|TRBV19|TRBD2
TGTGCCAGTAGTCAGGGGACTAGCGGCTATGGGGAGCTGTTTTTT
CASSQGTSGYGELFF
>TRBJ1-4|-|TRBV29-1|TRBD1
TGCAGCGTTGAGCAGGGGGCGGGGGAAAAACTGTTTTTT
CSVEQGAGEKLFF
>TRBJ1-3|-|TRBV4-3|-
TGCGCCAGCAGCCCTTCGAGCTCTGGAAACACCATATATTTT
CASSPSSSGNTIYF
>TRBJ2-5|-|TRBV5-1|TRBD1
TGCGCCAGCAGCGCCCTCGACAGGGTCAGGGGCCAAGAGACCCAGTACTTC
CASSALDRVRGQETQYF
>TRBJ2-1|-|TRBV27|TRBD2
TGTGCCAGCAGTCTCGGACTAGCGAGTAATGAGCAGTTCTTC
CASSLGLASNEQFF
>TRBJ2-2|-|TRBV5-6|-
TGTGCCAGCAGTTGGGAGATGCAGGTATCTCCGAACACCGGGGAGCTGTTTTTT
CASSWEMQVSPNTGELFF
>TRBJ1-1|-|TRBV4-3|TRBD1
TGCGCCAGCAGCCAGGTTAACAGGGGCGGCACTGAAGCTTTCTTT
CASSQVNRGGTEAFF
>TRBJ1-1|-|TRBV6-6|-
TGTGCCAGCAGTTACTCGCCGGTCTGGGGCGCCACTGAAGCTTTCTTT
CASSYSPVWGATEAFF
>TRBJ2-1|-|TRBV9|TRBD2
TGTGCCAGCAGCTCTAGCGGGGGGGCCGGTGAGCAGTTCTTC
CASSSSGGAGEQFF
>TRBJ2-3|-|TRBV7-3|TRBD2
TGTGCCAGCAGCCCGGGGGGGTTCATCGATACGCAGTATTTT
CASSPGGFIDTQYF